This T cell receptor beta chain was recorded in a study of blood T cell repertoires in COVID-19. Background on the study: Material from acute and convalescent COVID-19 was sourced from the United States, Italy and Spain. PBMCs, B-cell-depleted T cells, or T cells were the source of the cDNA or gDNA that made up the material.

Authors' methods: Estimation of nucleated cell counts was performed using reference gene primer amplification. The repertoire was sequenced with immunoSEQ multiplex PCR; TCRdb's copy has only in-frame clones and lacks some. That table supplies the V and J calls and clone size; D and trimming were determined from the DNA. There are over 400,000 clones in the sample; approximately 85% occur only once, and about 3.2% lies in the top ten. The CDR3 runs to 14 residues. CDR1 is SEHNR and CDR2 is FQNEAQ in the germline V gene (reference sequence). Trimming took off 3 bases at V and 0 bases at J, with 9 bases between the two ends.

The clonotype was recovered from a human donor in a cohort sampled during active COVID-19. V and J are TRBV7-9 and TRBJ2-7, with D maybe TRBD2 (5 bases). Input material: peripheral blood. CDR3 protein: CASSFDGDSYEQYF. In DNA form, the CDR3 reads TGTGCCAGCAGCTTCGACGGGGACTCCTACGAGCAGTACTTC.